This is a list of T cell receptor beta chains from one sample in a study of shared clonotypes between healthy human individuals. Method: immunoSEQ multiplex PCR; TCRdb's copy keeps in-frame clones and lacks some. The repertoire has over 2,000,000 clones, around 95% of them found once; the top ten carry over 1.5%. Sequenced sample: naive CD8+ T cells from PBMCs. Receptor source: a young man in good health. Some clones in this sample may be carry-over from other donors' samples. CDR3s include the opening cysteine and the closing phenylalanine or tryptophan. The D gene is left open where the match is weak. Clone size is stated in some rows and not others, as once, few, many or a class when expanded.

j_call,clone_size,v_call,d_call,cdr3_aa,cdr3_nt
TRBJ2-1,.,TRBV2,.,CASPFSGEYNEQFF,TGTGCCAGCCCGTTCTCAGGCGAGTACAATGAGCAGTTCTTC
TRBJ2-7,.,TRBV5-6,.,CASSFPLSYEQYF,TGTGCCAGCAGCTTCCCCCTCTCCTACGAGCAGTACTTC
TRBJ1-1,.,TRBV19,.,CASSMETSDEAFF,TGTGCCAGTAGTATGGAGACATCGGATGAAGCTTTCTTT
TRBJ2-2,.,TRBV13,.,CASSLVGQGAGELFF,TGTGCCAGCAGCTTAGTTGGGCAGGGAGCCGGGGAGCTGTTTTTT
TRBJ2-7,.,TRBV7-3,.,CARTHGVYEQYF,TGTGCCAGAACGCACGGCGTGTACGAGCAGTACTTC
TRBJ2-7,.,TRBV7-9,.,CASSSGFRPYEQYF,TGTGCCAGCAGCTCCGGTTTCAGGCCCTACGAGCAGTACTTC
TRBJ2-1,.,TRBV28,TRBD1,CASSPWDREISHNEQFF,TGTGCCAGCAGTCCCTGGGACAGGGAAATATCCCACAATGAGCAGTTCTTC
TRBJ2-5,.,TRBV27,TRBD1,CASSQGAVGYQETQYF,TGTGCCAGCAGCCAGGGGGCGGTGGGGTACCAAGAGACCCAGTACTTC
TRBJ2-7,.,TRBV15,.,CATSPSGWNEQYF,TGTGCCACCAGCCCCTCCGGGTGGAACGAGCAGTACTTC
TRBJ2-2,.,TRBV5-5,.,CASSRGSRPGTGELFF,TGTGCCAGCAGCCGTGGTTCAAGACCTGGCACCGGGGAGCTGTTTTTT
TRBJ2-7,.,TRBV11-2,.,CASSMFGSYEQYF,TGTGCCAGCAGCATGTTCGGGAGCTACGAGCAGTACTTC
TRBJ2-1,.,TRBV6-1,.,CASSDPTGFPSYNEQFF,TGTGCCAGCAGTGACCCAACAGGATTCCCCTCCTACAATGAGCAGTTCTTC
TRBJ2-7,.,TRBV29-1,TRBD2,CSVEGEGYEQYF,TGCAGCGTTGAGGGGGAGGGCTACGAGCAGTACTTC
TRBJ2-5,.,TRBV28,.,CASSEAGRIQETQYF,TGTGCCAGCAGTGAGGCTGGACGGATCCAAGAGACCCAGTACTTC
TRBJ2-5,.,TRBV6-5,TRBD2,CASSIGLAGGETQYF,TGTGCCAGCAGCATCGGACTAGCGGGAGGAGAGACCCAGTACTTC
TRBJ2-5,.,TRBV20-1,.,CSARYQETQYF,TGCAGTGCTAGGTACCAAGAGACCCAGTACTTC
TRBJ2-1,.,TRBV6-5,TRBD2,CASSLAETSYNEQFF,TGTGCCAGCAGTCTAGCGGAGACCTCCTACAATGAGCAGTTCTTC
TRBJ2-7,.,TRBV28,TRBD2,CASSLGEGLTGGYF,TGTGCCAGCAGTTTAGGGGAGGGCCTGACGGGTGGGTACTTC
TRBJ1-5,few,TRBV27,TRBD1,CASSLRTGAGPQHF,TGTGCCAGCAGTCTACGGACAGGGGCCGGGCCCCAGCATTTT
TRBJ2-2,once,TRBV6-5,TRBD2,CASSWGLAYTGELFF,TGTGCCAGCAGTTGGGGACTAGCGTACACCGGGGAGCTGTTTTTT
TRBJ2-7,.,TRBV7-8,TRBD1,CASSARDRAYEQYF,TGTGCCAGCAGCGCCCGGGACAGGGCCTACGAGCAGTACTTC
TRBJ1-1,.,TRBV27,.,CASRGRAEMNTEAFF,TGTGCCAGCAGAGGTCGGGCAGAGATGAACACTGAAGCTTTCTTT
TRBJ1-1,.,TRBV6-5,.,CASGETEAFF,TGTGCCAGCGGAGAGACTGAAGCTTTCTTT
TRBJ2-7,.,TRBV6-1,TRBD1,CASSDWGTGIAEQYF,TGTGCCAGCAGTGACTGGGGGACAGGGATAGCGGAGCAGTACTTC
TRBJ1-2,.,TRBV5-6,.,CASSLKVLSGYTF,TGTGCCAGCAGCCTAAAGGTGTTATCTGGCTACACCTTC
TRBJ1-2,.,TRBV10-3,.,CAISESGTSGGYTF,TGTGCCATCAGTGAGTCAGGGACGTCGGGCGGCTACACCTTC
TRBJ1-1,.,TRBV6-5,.,CAIKGHLNTEAFF,TGTGCCATCAAGGGACACTTGAACACTGAAGCTTTCTTT
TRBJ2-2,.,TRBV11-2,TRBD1,CASSLVDPGGKTGELFF,TGTGCCAGCAGCTTAGTAGACCCAGGGGGCAAGACCGGGGAGCTGTTTTTT
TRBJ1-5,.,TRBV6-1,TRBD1,CASHRDRGSNQPQHF,TGTGCCAGCCACCGGGACAGGGGAAGCAATCAGCCCCAGCATTTT
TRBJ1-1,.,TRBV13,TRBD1,CASSQTLGQSNTEAFF,TGTGCCAGCAGCCAAACCTTGGGACAGTCAAACACTGAAGCTTTCTTT
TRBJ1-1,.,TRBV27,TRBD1,CATRDGVSTGGYTEAFF,TGTGCCACCCGAGATGGGGTTTCCACAGGGGGCTACACTGAAGCTTTCTTT
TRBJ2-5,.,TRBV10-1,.,CASSESLGVLETQYF,TGCGCCAGCAGTGAGTCGTTAGGGGTTCTAGAGACCCAGTACTTC
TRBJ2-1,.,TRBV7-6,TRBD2,CASSLSGSSYNEQFF,TGTGCCAGCAGCTTAAGCGGGAGCTCCTACAATGAGCAGTTCTTC
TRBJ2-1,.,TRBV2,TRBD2,CASSRLAQNEQFF,TGTGCCAGCAGTCGACTAGCCCAGAATGAGCAGTTCTTC
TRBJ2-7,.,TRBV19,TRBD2,CASSIVPSGVLYEQYF,TGTGCCAGTAGTATCGTGCCTAGCGGGGTACTCTACGAGCAGTACTTC
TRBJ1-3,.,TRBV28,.,CASSLGAASGNTIYF,TGTGCCAGCAGCCTCGGGGCAGCCTCTGGAAACACCATATATTTT
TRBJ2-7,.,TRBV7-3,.,CASSFAGASPYEQYF,TGTGCCAGCAGCTTTGCAGGGGCATCTCCATACGAGCAGTACTTC
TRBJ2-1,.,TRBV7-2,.,CASSLFFRNEQFF,TGTGCCAGCAGCTTATTTTTCCGCAATGAGCAGTTCTTC
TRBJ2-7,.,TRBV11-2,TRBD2,CASSEHSGTLNEQYF,TGTGCCAGCAGCGAGCATAGCGGGACTTTAAACGAGCAGTACTTC
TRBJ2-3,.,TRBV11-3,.,CASSLRMGLDRTQYF,TGTGCCAGCAGCTTAAGAATGGGGCTAGACCGTACGCAGTATTTT
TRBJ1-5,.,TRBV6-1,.,CASKGTLHNQPQHF,TGTGCCAGCAAGGGGACACTACACAATCAGCCCCAGCATTTT
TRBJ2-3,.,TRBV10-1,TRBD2,CASSGELAEPSTDTQYF,TGCGCCAGCAGTGGAGAACTAGCGGAGCCTAGCACAGATACGCAGTATTTT
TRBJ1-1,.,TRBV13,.,CASSLIGHTEAFF,TGTGCCAGCAGCTTAATTGGGCACACTGAAGCTTTCTTT
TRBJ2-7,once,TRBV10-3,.,CAISQEYEQYF,TGTGCCATCAGCCAGGAATACGAGCAGTACTTC
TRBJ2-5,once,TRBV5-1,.,CASSATTAQETQYF,TGCGCCAGCAGCGCAACCACCGCTCAAGAGACCCAGTACTTC
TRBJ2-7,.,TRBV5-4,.,CASSFKDSFSYEQYF,TGTGCCAGCAGCTTCAAGGACAGCTTTTCCTACGAGCAGTACTTC
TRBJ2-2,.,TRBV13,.,CASSPRGTGELFF,TGTGCCAGCAGCCCCCGGGGCACCGGGGAGCTGTTTTTT